The entry that follows covers one T cell receptor beta chain sequence. Germline V gene sequence: CDR1 MNHEY, CDR2 SVGAGI. This CDR3 is built from 16 residues. This record belongs to a study of monozygotic twins with inflammatory bowel disease. TCRdb reprocessed the 5' RACE reads; each CDR3 protein has one entry and no DNA is given. This sample carries some 450,000 distinct CDR3 sequences, with 2.4% going to the ten biggest clones. The chain recombines TRBV6-5 with TRBJ2-7; TCRdb selects TRBD2, and the lack of DNA leaves this call unchecked. This clonotype originated in a human donor with ulcerative colitis or Crohn's disease, or a healthy co-twin of an affected twin (not recorded which). The material sequenced was blood. CDR3 amino acids: CASSYTLAGGGYEQYF.